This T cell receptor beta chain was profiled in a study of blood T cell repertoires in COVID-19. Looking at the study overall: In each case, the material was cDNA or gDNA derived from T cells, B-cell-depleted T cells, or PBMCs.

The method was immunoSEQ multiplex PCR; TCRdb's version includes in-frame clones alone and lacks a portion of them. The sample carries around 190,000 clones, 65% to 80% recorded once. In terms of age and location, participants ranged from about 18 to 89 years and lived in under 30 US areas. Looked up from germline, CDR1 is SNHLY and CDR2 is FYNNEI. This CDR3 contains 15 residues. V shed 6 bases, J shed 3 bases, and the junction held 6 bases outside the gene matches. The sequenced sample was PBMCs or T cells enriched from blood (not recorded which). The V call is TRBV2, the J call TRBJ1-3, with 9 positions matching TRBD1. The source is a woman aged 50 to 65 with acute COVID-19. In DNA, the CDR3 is TGTGCCAGCAGCCTAGGGACAGGGTATGGAAACACCATATATTTT. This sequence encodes CASSLGTGYGNTIYF.